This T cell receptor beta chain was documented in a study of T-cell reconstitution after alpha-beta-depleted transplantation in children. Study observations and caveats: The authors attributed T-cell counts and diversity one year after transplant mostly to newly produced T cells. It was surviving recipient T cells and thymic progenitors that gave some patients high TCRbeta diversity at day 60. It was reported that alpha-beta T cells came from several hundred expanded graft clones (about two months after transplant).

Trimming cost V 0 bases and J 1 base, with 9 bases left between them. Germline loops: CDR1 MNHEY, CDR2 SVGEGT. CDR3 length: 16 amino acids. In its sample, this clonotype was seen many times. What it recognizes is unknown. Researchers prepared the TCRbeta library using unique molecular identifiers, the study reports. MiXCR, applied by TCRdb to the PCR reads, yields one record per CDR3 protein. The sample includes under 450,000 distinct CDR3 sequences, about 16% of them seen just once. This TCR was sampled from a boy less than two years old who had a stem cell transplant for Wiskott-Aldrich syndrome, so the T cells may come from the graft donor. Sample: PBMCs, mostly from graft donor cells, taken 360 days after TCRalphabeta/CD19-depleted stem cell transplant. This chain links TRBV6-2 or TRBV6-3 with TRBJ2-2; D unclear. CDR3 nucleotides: TGTGCCAGCAGTTACTCTTTCGGGCAGAACACCGGGGAGCTGTTTTTT. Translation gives CASSYSFGQNTGELFF.